The clone carrying this T cell receptor beta chain was counted between two and nine times. The sample comes from a study of shared clonotypes between healthy human individuals. This CDR3 is 15 amino acids long. Germline lookup yields CDR1 MNHNS and CDR2 SASEGT. V lost 1 base, J lost 0 bases, and 7 bases lay in between. TCRdb's table, derived via immunoSEQ multiplex PCR, lists solely in-frame clones and lacks some. In the table there are hundreds of thousands of clones, around 74% of which are singletons. Sequencing was done on a sample of memory CD4+ T cells sorted from blood. Subset noted: CD45RA-negative fraction. This TCR came from a woman in her 30s in good health. The V and J genes are TRBV6-1 and TRBJ1-3, with unresolved D. CDR3 nucleotide sequence: TGTGCCAGCAGTGAAGGCCCTCTCTCTGGAAACACCATATATTTT. This encodes CASSEGPLSGNTIYF.